Included here is one TCR beta chain sequence, with context. Its target is unknown. Reverse transcription of about 0.45 to 1 ug RNA was performed with random hexamers. TCRdb re-called the immunoSEQ multiplex PCR reads through MiXCR, storing one row per CDR3 protein. The data contain 150,000 to 200,000 distinct CDR3 sequences, 95% of them singletons. In germline, CDR1 is LNHNV, CDR2 YYDKDF (reference sequence). Germline trimming cut 6 bases from V and 4 bases from J; bases unmatched to any gene: 6. The CDR3 spans 14 residues. The data were obtained in a study of CD8 T cells in Susac syndrome. Whole-study results and caveats: In its TCR sequencing and HLA analysis, the study acknowledged that the number of individuals was relatively small.

The sequenced target, TCR beta, came from blood CD8+ and CD4+ T cells. The rearrangement uses TRBV15 and TRBJ2-1; 7 bases line up with TRBD2. The sample was CD8+ T cells from PBMCs. The sequence was obtained from a human donor with Susac syndrome. CDR3 nucleotides: TGTGCCACCAGTCCCGGACTAGTATACAATGAGCAGTTCTTC. As protein: CATSPGLVYNEQFF.